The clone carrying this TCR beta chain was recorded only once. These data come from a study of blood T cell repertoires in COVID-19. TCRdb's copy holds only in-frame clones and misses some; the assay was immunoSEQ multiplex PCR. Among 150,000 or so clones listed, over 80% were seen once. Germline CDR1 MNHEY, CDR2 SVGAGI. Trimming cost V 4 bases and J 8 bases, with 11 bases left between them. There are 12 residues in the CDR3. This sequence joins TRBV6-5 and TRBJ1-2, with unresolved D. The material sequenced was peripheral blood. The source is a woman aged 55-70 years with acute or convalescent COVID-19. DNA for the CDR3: TGTGCCAGCAGTTCCCGGGGAGGGGGCTACACCTTC. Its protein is CASSSRGGGYTF.